This T cell receptor beta chain was obtained from a study of human T cells and chemical hapten exposure. TCRdb itself ran the RACE reads through MiXCR, one entry per CDR3 protein. This table has about 360,000 distinct CDR3 sequences, approximately 6.3% appearing once. Time point given: patch test 1, 2 weeks after DPC sensitization. Treatment specified: therapeutic diphenylcyclopropenone sensitization with weekly scalp DPC. Someone pulled total RNA out of unfractionated whole blood. This CDR3 is 14 amino acids long. Trimming cost V 1 base and J 7 bases, with 10 bases left between them. Germline V lookup: CDR1 MGHRA, CDR2 YSYEKL. This clonotype showed up just a few times.

The chain couples TRBV4-1 to TRBJ2-2, with D perhaps matching TRBD2 (5 bases). The source was whole blood, collected in connection with sensitization to the hapten diphenylcyclopropenone (DPC). This receptor was taken from a woman aged 18-35 years with alopecia areata. Some clones in this sample may be carry-over from other donors' samples. CDR3 sequence (DNA): TGCGCCAGCAGCCAAGTGTCGGGGAGCGGGGAGCTGTTTTTT. Residues: CASSQVSGSGELFF.